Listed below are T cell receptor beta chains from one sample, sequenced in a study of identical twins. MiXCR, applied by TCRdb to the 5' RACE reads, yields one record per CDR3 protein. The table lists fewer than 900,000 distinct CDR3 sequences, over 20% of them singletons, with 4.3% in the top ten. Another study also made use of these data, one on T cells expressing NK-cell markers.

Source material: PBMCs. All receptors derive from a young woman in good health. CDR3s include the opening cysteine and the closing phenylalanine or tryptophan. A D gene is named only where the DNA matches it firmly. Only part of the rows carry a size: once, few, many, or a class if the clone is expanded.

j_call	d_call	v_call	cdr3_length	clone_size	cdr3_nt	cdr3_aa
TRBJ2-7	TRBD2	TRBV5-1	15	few	TGCGCCAGCAGCTTTTATCCTAGCGGAGAAAACGAGCAGTACTTC	CASSFYPSGENEQYF
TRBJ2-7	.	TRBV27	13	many	TGTGCCAGCTGGGGTGCGAGTTCCTACGAGCAGTACTTC	CASWGASSYEQYF
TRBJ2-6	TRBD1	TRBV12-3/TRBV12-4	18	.	TGTGCCTGCAGTTCCTTAGGGACAGGGACGCCTGGGGCCAACGTCCTGACTTTC	CACSSLGTGTPGANVLTF
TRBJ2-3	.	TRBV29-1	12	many	TGCAGCGGCCAGGGCCTCACGGATACGCAGTATTTT	CSGQGLTDTQYF
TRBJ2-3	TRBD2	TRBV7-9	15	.	TGTGCCAGCAGCCTTAGCGGGGCAGCCGCAGATACGCAGTATTTT	CASSLSGAAADTQYF
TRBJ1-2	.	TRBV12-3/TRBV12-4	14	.	TGTGCCAGCAGTTTATCCCAGGGGACGAGTGGCTACACCTTC	CASSLSQGTSGYTF
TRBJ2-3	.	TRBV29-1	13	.	TGCAGCGTTCCGTTTCCAAGCACAGATACGCAGTATTTT	CSVPFPSTDTQYF
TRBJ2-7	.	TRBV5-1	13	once	TGCGCCAGCAGCTTGGTTCGTTCTGGCGAGCAGTACTTC	CASSLVRSGEQYF
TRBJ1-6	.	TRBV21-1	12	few	TGTGCCAGCAGCAAAGAGGTTTCACCCCTCCACTTT	CASSKEVSPLHF
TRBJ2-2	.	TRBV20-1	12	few	TGCAGTGCTAGATGGGATTCCGGGGAGCTGTTTTTT	CSARWDSGELFF
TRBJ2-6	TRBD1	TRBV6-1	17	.	TGTGCCAGCAGGTCGACAGGGAGTCCCTCTGGGGCCAACGTCCTGACTTTC	CASRSTGSPSGANVLTF
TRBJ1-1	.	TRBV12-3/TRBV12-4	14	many	TGTGCCAGCAGGGCTTCAGAGAGGGGACCTGAAGCTTTCTTT	CASRASERGPEAFF
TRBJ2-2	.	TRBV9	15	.	TGTGCCAGCAGCGTACACGGGGTTGGCACCGGGGAGCTGTTTTTT	CASSVHGVGTGELFF
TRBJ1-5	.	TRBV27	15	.	TGTGCCAGCAGTCCCTCGGCAGGGTCCAATCAGCCCCAGCATTTT	CASSPSAGSNQPQHF
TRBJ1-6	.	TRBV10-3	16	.	TGTGCCATCAGTGAGGGGCAGAGCTCCTATAATTCACCCCTCCACTTT	CAISEGQSSYNSPLHF
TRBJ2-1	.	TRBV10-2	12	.	TGCGCCAGCAGTGACGTGGGTGGTGAGCAGTTCTTC	CASSDVGGEQFF
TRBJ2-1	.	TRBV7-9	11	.	TGTGCCAGCAGCCGGACTCAGAAGCAGTTCTTC	CASSRTQKQFF
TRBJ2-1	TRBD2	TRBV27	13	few	TGTGCCAGCAGTGGGGGGGGGAGCGATGAGCAGTTCTTC	CASSGGGSDEQFF
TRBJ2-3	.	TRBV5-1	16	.	TGCGCCAGCAGCTTGGCCTTTCAGGGAAGTACGGATACGCAGTATTTT	CASSLAFQGSTDTQYF
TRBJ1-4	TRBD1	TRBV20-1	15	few	TGCAGTGCACGACAGGGGGTGACAACTAATGAAAAACTGTTTTTT	CSARQGVTTNEKLFF
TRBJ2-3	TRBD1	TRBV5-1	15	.	TGCGCCAGCAGCCTCGGGACAGGGGATTGGGATACGCAGTATTTT	CASSLGTGDWDTQYF
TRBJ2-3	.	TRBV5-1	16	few	TGCGCCAGCAGCTCCGGGACCCAACTTTCACGAGATACGCAGTATTTT	CASSSGTQLSRDTQYF
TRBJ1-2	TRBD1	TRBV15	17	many	TGTGCCACCAGCAGATTCGGCCCCGGACAGGGAGGCTATGGCTACACCTTC	CATSRFGPGQGGYGYTF
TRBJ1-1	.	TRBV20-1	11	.	TGCAGTGCTGGGGCTGGACAGGAAGCTTTCTTT	CSAGAGQEAFF
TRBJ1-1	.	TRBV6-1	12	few	TGTGCCAGCCAAGGTCGGGACACTGAAGCTTTCTTT	CASQGRDTEAFF
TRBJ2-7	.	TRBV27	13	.	TGTGCCAGCAGCCCCGGGGGCTGGTACGAGCAGTATTTC	CASSPGGWYEQYF
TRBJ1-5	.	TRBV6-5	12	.	TGTGCCAGTAAATCTTTCGGACAGCCCCAGCATTTT	CASKSFGQPQHF
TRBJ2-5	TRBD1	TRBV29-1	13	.	TGCAGCGTGTGGACAGGGTCCGTTGAGACCCAGTACTTC	CSVWTGSVETQYF
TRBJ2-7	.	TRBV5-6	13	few	TGTGCCAGCAGCTTTGGAGCTGGTTACGAGCAGTACTTC	CASSFGAGYEQYF
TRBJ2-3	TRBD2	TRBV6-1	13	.	TGTGCCAGCAGCCGACTAGCTGCAGATACGCAGTATTTT	CASSRLAADTQYF
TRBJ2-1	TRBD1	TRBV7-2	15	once	TGTGCCAGCAGCCGAGCGGGACAGGGCTGGAATGAGCAGTTCTTC	CASSRAGQGWNEQFF
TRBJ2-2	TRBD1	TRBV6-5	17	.	TGTGCCAGCAGTTTACAGGGGGCGCGAAGGGGCACCGGGGAGCTGTTTTTT	CASSLQGARRGTGELFF
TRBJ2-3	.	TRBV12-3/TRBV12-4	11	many	TGTGCCAGCAGCATCACAGATACGCAGTATTTT	CASSITDTQYF
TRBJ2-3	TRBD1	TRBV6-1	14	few	TGTGCCATTACACAGGGGGCTTGGACAGATACGCAGTATTTT	CAITQGAWTDTQYF
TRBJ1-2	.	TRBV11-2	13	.	TGTGCCAGCAGCCTACAGCCTCTTTATGGCTACACCTTC	CASSLQPLYGYTF
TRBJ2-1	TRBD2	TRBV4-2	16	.	TGTGCCAGCAGCCAAGAATGGACTAGGTTAGACAATGAGCAGTTCTTC	CASSQEWTRLDNEQFF
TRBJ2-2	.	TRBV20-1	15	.	TGCAGTGCTAGAGGGCCGGGGGCCGACACCGGGGAGCTGTTTTTT	CSARGPGADTGELFF
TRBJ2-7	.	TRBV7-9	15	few	TGTGCCAGCAGCCCCCCCAGCTCACTATCCTACGAGCAGTACTTC	CASSPPSSLSYEQYF
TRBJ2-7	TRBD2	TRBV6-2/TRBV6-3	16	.	TGTGCCAGCAGTCTTTCCCTAGCGGCTCTCTCCTACGAGCAGTACTTC	CASSLSLAALSYEQYF
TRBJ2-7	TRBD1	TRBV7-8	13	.	TGTGCCAGCAGCGCCGCCGACAGGGACGAGCAGTACTTC	CASSAADRDEQYF
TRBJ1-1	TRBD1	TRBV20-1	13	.	TGCAGTGCTGCCGGACAGGGAATCTCTGAAGCTTTCTTT	CSAAGQGISEAFF
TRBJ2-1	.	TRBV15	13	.	TGTGCCACCACCTCGACAGGTGGCAATGAGCAGTTCTTC	CATTSTGGNEQFF
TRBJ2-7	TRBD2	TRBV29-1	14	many	TGCAGCGCCCGGCCGGGGGGGGCAAACTACGAGCAGTACTTC	CSARPGGANYEQYF
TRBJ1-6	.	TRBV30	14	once	TGTGCCTGGAGTGACGTTAGTATGAATTCACCCCTCCACTTT	CAWSDVSMNSPLHF
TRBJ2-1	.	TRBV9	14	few	TGTGCCAGCGGGGTAGCGTCCTCCTACAATGAGCAGTTCTTC	CASGVASSYNEQFF
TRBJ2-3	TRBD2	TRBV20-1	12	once	TGCAGTGTCCGGACTAGCAGAGATACGCAGTATTTT	CSVRTSRDTQYF
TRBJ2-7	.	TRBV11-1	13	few	TGTGCCAGCAGCTCCTTTGGTGGGAACGAGCAGTACTTC	CASSSFGGNEQYF
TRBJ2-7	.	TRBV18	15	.	TGTGCCAGCTCACCCGTCCTACGCGCGCTCAACGAGCAGTACTTC	CASSPVLRALNEQYF
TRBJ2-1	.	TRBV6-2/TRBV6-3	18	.	TGTGCCAGCAGTTACTCGATAGCCCTCTCAACTAGAAACAATGAGCAGTTCTTC	CASSYSIALSTRNNEQFF
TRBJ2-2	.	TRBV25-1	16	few	TGTGCCAGCAGTGAATACGTCAGCGCGAACACCGGGGAGCTGTTTTTT	CASSEYVSANTGELFF
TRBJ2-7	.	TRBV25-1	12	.	TGTGCCAGCGGCGGACGCTCCTACGAGCAGTACTTC	CASGGRSYEQYF
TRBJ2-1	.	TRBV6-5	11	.	TGTGCCAGGTACTTACACAATGAGCAGTTCTTC	CARYLHNEQFF
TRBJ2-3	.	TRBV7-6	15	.	TGTGCCAGCAGCTTAGGCGGGGAACGGGCAGATACGCAGTATTTT	CASSLGGERADTQYF